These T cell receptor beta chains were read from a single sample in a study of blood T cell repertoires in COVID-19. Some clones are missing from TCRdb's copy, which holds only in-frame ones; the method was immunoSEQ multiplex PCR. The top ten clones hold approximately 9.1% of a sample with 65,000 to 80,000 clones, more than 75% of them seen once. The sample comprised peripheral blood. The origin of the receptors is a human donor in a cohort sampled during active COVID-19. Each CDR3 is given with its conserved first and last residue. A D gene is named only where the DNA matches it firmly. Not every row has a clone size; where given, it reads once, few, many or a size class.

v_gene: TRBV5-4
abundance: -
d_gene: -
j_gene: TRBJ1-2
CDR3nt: TGTGCCAGCAGCTTGGAAGGTCGGGCAGGGGAAGGCTACACCTTC
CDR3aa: CASSLEGRAGEGYTF

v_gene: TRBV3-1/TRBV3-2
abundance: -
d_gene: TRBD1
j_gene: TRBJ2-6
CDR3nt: TGTGCCAGCAGCCAAGATAAAGGGACAGGGTTCTCCGGGGCCAACGTCCTGACTTTC
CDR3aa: CASSQDKGTGFSGANVLTF

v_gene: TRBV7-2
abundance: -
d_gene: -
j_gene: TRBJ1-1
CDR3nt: TGTGCCAGCAGCTTCAGTCAGGGAGGCACTGAAGCTTTCTTT
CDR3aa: CASSFSQGGTEAFF

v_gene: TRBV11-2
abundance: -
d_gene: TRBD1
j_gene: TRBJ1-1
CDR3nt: TGTGCCAGCAGCCCGATACAGGGGTTGAACACTGAAGCTTTCTTT
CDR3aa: CASSPIQGLNTEAFF

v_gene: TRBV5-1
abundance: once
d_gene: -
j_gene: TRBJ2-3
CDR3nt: TGCGCCAGCAGCTTGCGAGGGTTGGAAGATACGCAGTATTTT
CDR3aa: CASSLRGLEDTQYF

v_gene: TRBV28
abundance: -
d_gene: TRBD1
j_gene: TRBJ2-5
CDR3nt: TGTGCCAGCAGTCTTACAGGGGGCACCCGGTGGACCCAGTACTTC
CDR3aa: CASSLTGGTRWTQYF

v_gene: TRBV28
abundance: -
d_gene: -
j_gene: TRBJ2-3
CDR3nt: TGTGCCAGCAATGTCAGGACTAGCACAGATACGCAGTATTTT
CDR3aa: CASNVRTSTDTQYF

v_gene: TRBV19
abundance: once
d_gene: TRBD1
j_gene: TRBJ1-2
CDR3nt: TGTGCCAGTAGTATCGGACAGGGAAACTGGGCAGGCTACACCTTC
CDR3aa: CASSIGQGNWAGYTF

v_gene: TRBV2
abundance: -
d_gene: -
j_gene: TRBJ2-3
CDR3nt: TGTGCCAGCAGTGAAGCAGCCCGCACAGATACGCAGTATTTT
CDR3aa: CASSEAARTDTQYF

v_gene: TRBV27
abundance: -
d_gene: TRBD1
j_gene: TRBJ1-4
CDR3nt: TGTGCCAGCAGTGAGCGACAGGGATTTGATGAAAAACTGTTTTTT
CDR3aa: CASSERQGFDEKLFF

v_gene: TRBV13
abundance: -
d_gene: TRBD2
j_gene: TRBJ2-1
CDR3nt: TGTGCCAGCAGCCCTAGGGGGCTAGCGGGAGCCAATGAGCAGTTCTTC
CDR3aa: CASSPRGLAGANEQFF

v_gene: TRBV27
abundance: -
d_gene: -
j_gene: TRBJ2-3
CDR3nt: TGTGCCAGCAGTTTGAGAGATACGCAGTATTTT
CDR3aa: CASSLRDTQYF

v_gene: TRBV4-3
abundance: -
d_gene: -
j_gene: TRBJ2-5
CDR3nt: TGCGCCAGCAGCCAAGATTTTTCGGAGACCCAGTACTTC
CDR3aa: CASSQDFSETQYF

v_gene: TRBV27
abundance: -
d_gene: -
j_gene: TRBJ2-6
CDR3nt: TGTGCCAGCAGGGAGGAGGGTTATTATGGGGCCAACGTCCTGACTTTC
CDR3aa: CASREEGYYGANVLTF

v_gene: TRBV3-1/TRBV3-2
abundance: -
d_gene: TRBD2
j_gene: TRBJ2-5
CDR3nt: TGTGCCAGCAGCCAAGCTAGCGGGAGTAGGGAGACCCAGTACTTC
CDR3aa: CASSQASGSRETQYF

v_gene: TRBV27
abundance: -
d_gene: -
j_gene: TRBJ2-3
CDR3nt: TGTGCCACCAGGTTCGGGGGACTCACAGATACGCAGTATTTT
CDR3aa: CATRFGGLTDTQYF

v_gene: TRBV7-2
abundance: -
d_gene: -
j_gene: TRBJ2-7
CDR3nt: TGTGCCAGCGGGTACACACTCAGAGGTCCCCTCTACGAGCAGTACTTC
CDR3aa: CASGYTLRGPLYEQYF

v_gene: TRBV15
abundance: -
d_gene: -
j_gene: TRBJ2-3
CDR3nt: TGTGCCACCAGCAGAGAGGGATTTAGCGCAGATACGCAGTATTTT
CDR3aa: CATSREGFSADTQYF

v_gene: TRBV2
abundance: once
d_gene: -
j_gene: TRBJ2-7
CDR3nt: TGTGCCAGCAGTTTAGGGGTCCTTCCCTACGAGCAGTACTTC
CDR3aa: CASSLGVLPYEQYF

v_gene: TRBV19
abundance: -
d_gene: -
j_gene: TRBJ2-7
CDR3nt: TGTGCCAGTCAGATACAGGCAGGTGCCTACGAGCAGTACTTC
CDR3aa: CASQIQAGAYEQYF

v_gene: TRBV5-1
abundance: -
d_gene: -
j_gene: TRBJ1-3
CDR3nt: TGCGCCAGCAGCAACCCCGGGACACACTCTCAGTTT
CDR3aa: CASSNPGTHSQF

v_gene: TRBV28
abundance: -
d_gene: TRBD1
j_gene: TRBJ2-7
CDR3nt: TGTGCCAGCAGCTCACAGGGGGCTAACTCCTACGAGCAGTACTTC
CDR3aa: CASSSQGANSYEQYF

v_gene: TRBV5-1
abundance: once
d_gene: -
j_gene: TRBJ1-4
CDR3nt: TGCGCCAGCAGCTTGGGGGAGGGCTGGTACGAAAAACTGTTTTTT
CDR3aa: CASSLGEGWYEKLFF

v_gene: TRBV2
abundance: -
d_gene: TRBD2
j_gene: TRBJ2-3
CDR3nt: TGTGCCAGCAATATCGGCGGGAGGACAGATACGCAGTATTTT
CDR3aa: CASNIGGRTDTQYF

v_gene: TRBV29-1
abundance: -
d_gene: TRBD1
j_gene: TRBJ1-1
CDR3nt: TGCAGCGTTGAACAGGGGGCTGAAGCTTTCTTT
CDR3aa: CSVEQGAEAFF

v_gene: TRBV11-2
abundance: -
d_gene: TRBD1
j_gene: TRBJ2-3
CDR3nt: TGTGCCAGCAGCCGACAGGGCCGGAGCACAGATACGCAGTATTTT
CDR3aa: CASSRQGRSTDTQYF

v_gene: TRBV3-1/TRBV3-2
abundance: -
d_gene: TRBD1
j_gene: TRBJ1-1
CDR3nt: TGTGCCAGCAGCCTATGGACAGGGGCACCTGAAGCTTTCTTT
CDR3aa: CASSLWTGAPEAFF

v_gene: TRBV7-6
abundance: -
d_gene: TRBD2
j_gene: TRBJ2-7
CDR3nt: TGTGCCAGCAGCGAAACTAGCGGGCCGACCTACGAGCAGTACTTC
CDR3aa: CASSETSGPTYEQYF

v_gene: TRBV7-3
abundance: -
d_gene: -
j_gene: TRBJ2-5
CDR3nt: TGTGCCAGCAGCTTAGGGCGAGCCGAGACCCAGTACTTC
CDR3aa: CASSLGRAETQYF

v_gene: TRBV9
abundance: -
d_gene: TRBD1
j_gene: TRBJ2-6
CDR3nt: TGTGCCAGCAGCGCCCCGACAGGGTCGACTACTGGGGCCAACGTCCTGACTTTC
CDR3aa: CASSAPTGSTTGANVLTF

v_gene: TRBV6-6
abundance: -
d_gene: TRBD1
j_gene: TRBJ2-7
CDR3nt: TGTGCCAGCAGTTACATGACAGGGGGGGTACCCTACGAGCAGTACTTC
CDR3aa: CASSYMTGGVPYEQYF

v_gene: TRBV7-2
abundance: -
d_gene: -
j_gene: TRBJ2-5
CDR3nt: TGTGCCAGCAGTGCCCTTCAGGGTAAAGAGACCCAGTACTTC
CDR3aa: CASSALQGKETQYF

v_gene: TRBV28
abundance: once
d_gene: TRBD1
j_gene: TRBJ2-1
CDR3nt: TGTGCCAGGACTCCGGGACAGACCTACAATGAGCAGTTCTTC
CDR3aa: CARTPGQTYNEQFF

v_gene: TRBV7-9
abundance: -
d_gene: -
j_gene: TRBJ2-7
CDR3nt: TGTGCCAGCAGGCAGGGGGGAGACGAGCAGTACTTC
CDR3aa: CASRQGGDEQYF

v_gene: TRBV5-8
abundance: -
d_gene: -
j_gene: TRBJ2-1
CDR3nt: TGTGCCAGCAGCTGGGGAGGCACCTACAATGAGCAGTTCTTC
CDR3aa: CASSWGGTYNEQFF

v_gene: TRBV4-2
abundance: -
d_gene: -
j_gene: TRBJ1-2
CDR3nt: TGTGCCAGCAGCCAAGACAGGCGCCCCAACTATGGCTACACCTTC
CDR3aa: CASSQDRRPNYGYTF

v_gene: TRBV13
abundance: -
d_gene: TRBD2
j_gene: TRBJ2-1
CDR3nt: TGTGCCAGCAGCTTAGCGGGTCTAGCGGGCATTGAGCAGTTCTTC
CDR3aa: CASSLAGLAGIEQFF

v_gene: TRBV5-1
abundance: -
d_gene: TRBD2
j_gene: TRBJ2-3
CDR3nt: TGCGCCAGCAGCTTGGCCGGGAGGGAGTCAGATACGCAGTATTTT
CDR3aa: CASSLAGRESDTQYF

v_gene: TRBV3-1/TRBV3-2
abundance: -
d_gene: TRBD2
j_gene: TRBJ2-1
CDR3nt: TGTGCCAGCAGCCAAGGGGCGGGAGGCTGGGATGAGCAGTTCTTC
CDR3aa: CASSQGAGGWDEQFF

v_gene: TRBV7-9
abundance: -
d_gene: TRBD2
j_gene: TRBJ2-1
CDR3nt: TGTGCCAGCAGCCCCGGACTAGCGGGAGGAACCTACCCGGGATATGAGCAGTTCTTC
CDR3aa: CASSPGLAGGTYPGYEQFF

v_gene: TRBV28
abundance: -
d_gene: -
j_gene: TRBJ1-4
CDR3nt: TGTGCCAGCATGGGGGCGGCACCTAATGAAAAACTGTTTTTT
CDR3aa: CASMGAAPNEKLFF

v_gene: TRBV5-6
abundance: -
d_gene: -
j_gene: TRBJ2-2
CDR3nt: TGTGCCAGCAGCTCCTTTGACAGGCGAACCGGGGAGCTGTTTTTT
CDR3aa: CASSSFDRRTGELFF